A single sample gave rise to the 23 T cell receptor beta chains below, sequenced in a study of tumor-infiltrating lymphocytes in primary liver carcinoma. Production of TCR beta cDNA used around 0.45 ug total RNA together with a constant-region primer. Libraries of TCR beta came from three nested multiplex PCR rounds with slightly modified ARM-PCR. Primers for the first two PCR rounds were TRBV1-TRBV30 forward primers and a C-beta reverse primer (roughly 9 cycles per round). TCRdb re-analysed the multiplex PCR reads in MiXCR, keeping a single row per CDR3 protein. This table holds tens of thousands of distinct CDR3 sequences, roughly two thirds found once. Between roughly 20 and 33 mg of unsorted bulk tissue served as the source from which RNA and DNA were co-extracted. Sequences were obtained from liver tumor tissue from sampling region 3. Sample subset: tumor region T3, left-lateral pole. These receptors were collected from a woman between 25 and 40 years old with primary liver carcinoma and hepatitis B virus infection.

This clonotype was detected once. One base away lies a much larger clone, so this may be a sequencing read error. The chain combines TRBV11-3 with TRBJ2-1; the match to TRBD2 covers 7 bases. Germline CDR1 reads SGHNT; CDR2 reads YENEEA. V shed 1 base, J shed 7 bases, and the junction held 10 bases outside the gene matches. The CDR3 length is 16 residues. CDR3 sequence reads: CASSLGDGRWGNEQFF. The CDR3 DNA reads TGTGCCAGCAGCTTAGGCGACGGGAGGTGGGGAAATGAGCAGTTCTTC.

Details on this clonotype: Sequence at one end of the junction differs from germline and may be a read error. V is TRBV11-2 and J is TRBJ1-1, with TRBD1 identical over 9 bases. Germline loops: CDR1 SGHAT, CDR2 FQNNGV. The CDR3 is made up of 20 amino acids. CDR3 residues: CANSARYRGRKRWSNTEAFF. Here the CDR3 DNA reads TGTGCCAACAGCGCTCGTTACAGGGGGCGCAAGAGGTGGAGTAACACTGAAGCTTTCTTT.

This clonotype was seen ten or more times. Since the CDR3 does not end with the conserved phenylalanine or tryptophan, this likely comes from a read error. This chain connects TRBV11-3 to TRBJ2-7, with D possibly being TRBD1 or TRBD2 (6 bases each). Looked up from germline, CDR1 is SGHNT and CDR2 is YENEEA. The ends were cut back, 6 bases at V and 1 base at J, with 19 bases in the middle. The CDR3 totals 16 residues. The CDR3 here is CASSARGTLPSYEQYL. DNA for the CDR3: TGTGCCAGCAGTGCCCGCGGGACACTACCTTCCTACGAGCAGTACCTC.

With regard to this clonotype: A clone one base away is much larger, so this may be a read error. The chain joins TRBV19 to TRBJ2-7, with TRBD2 identical over 11 bases. CDR1 is LNHDA and CDR2 is SQIVND in the germline V gene (reference sequence). The length of the CDR3 is 15 residues. Losses at the gene ends were 7 bases for V and 6 bases for J; bases not matched to a gene: 11. The chain's CDR3 is CASKGMASGRSEQYF. The CDR3 nucleotides read TGTGCCAGTAAGGGTATGGCTAGCGGGAGGAGCGAGCAGTACTTC.

V usage is TRBV11-2 and J usage is TRBJ2-3; D tentatively fits TRBD1 or TRBD2 (5 bases each). The V gene lost 4 bases and the J gene lost 6 bases, with 20 bases spanning the gap. Germline loops: CDR1 SGHAT, CDR2 FQNNGV. This CDR3 is built from 16 residues. The CDR3 here is CASSSARLQEADTQYF. The CDR3 coding sequence is TGTGCCAGCAGCTCAGCCCGGTTACAGGAGGCGGATACGCAGTATTTT. Full variable domain (rest looked up from reference TRBV11-2 and TRBJ2-3): EAGVAQSPRYKIIEKRQSVAFWCNPISGHATLYWYQQILGQGPKLLIQFQNNGVVDDSQLPKDRFSAERLKGVDSTLKIQPAKLEDSAVYLCASSSARLQEADTQYFGPGTRLTVL.

Concerning this clonotype itself: A much larger clone lies one base from this, so it may be a read error. This chain joins TRBV11-2 and TRBJ2-7; D is unresolved. The V and J ends lost 10 bases and 2 bases respectively, with 18 bases between them. The length of the CDR3 is 14 residues. Germline loops: CDR1 SGHAT, CDR2 FQNNGV. The CDR3 loop reads CANNLARRAYEQYF. The CDR3 DNA sequence: TGTGCCAACAACTTAGCACGGAGAGCCTACGAGCAGTACTTC.

This clonotype was picked up many times. This chain connects TRBV11-1 to TRBJ2-5; a possible D gene is TRBD1 (6 bases). Germline V lookup: CDR1 SGHAT, CDR2 FQDESV (reference sequence). The CDR3 runs 13 residues. The V end lost 3 bases, the J end lost 5 bases, and 10 bases lay between the germline ends. The CDR3, as DNA: TGTGCCAGCAGCTTCAGGGGTTTGGAGACCCAGTACTTC. As protein: CASSFRGLETQYF.

DNA of the CDR3: TGCGCCAGCACTAATCCGGGGGAAGCAACCCAGTACTTC. Translated: CASTNPGEATQYF. The rearrangement links TRBV4-1 to TRBJ2-5, with D possibly being TRBD2 (6 bases). This CDR3 is built from 13 residues. The V gene lost 7 bases and the J gene lost 8 bases, with 17 bases spanning the gap. From germline, CDR1 is MGHRA and CDR2 YSYEKL.

As to this clonotype: One junction end does not reproduce the germline sequence, and a read error may be involved. The genes are TRBV11-2 and TRBJ2-1; tentative D call: TRBD2 (5 bases). The CDR3 consists of 14 residues. Germline CDR1 is SGHAT and CDR2 is FQNNGV. The CDR3 nucleotides are TGTGCCAGCAGTACGGACTCGAGGTATAGAGAGCAGTTTTTC. Amino acids: CASSTDSRYREQFF. Combining the CDR3 with reference TRBV11-2 and TRBJ2-1 gives the whole variable domain EAGVAQSPRYKIIEKRQSVAFWCNPISGHATLYWYQQILGQGPKLLIQFQNNGVVDDSQLPKDRFSAERLKGVDSTLKIQPAKLEDSAVYLCASSTDSRYREQFFGPGTRLTVL.

For this clonotype: Germline and junction disagree at one end, which may indicate a read error. This sequence joins TRBV14 and TRBJ2-1; D remains unclear. The CDR3 spans 13 residues. Germline V CDR1 and CDR2: SGHDN, FVKESK. Here the CDR3 reads CASSQDYLYEQSF. DNA for the CDR3: TGTGCCAGCAGCCAAGATTATTTATATGAGCAGTCATTC.

The V and J genes are TRBV11-2 and TRBJ2-2; D ambiguous. Germline V lookup: CDR1 SGHAT, CDR2 FQNNGV. This CDR3 contains 16 residues. CDR3 nucleotide sequence: TGTGGCAGTAGTCCCGATCCCCAATTGAACACCGGGGAGCTGTTTTTT. This translates into CGSSPDPQLNTGELFF.

By frequency in the sample, this clonotype is medium-sized. This chain joins TRBV5-1 and TRBJ2-7; tentatively, D is TRBD2 (5 bases). Germline assignment: CDR1 SGHRS and CDR2 YFSETQ. The CDR3 is 15 amino acids. The V end was cut by 4 bases, the J end by 4 bases, with 18 bases between. The CDR3 loop reads CASSPRADFVYEQYF. CDR3 nucleotide sequence: TGCGCCAGCAGCCCGAGGGCGGACTTCGTTTACGAGCAGTACTTC.

The chain carries TRBV10-3 and TRBJ2-1; 10 positions agree with TRBD2. V was clipped by 7 bases and J by 8 bases; unmatched bases: 17. Germline CDR1 is ENHRY and CDR2 is SYGVKD. This CDR3 contains 17 residues. CDR3 loop: CAIKGDASGRNLDEQFF. Written as DNA, the CDR3 is TGTGCCATCAAGGGAGACGCTAGCGGGAGAAATCTCGATGAGCAGTTCTTC.

Regarding this clonotype: At one of its ends the junction is not consistent with the germline gene, which may arise from a read error. V and J are TRBV6-1 and TRBJ1-2; D is ambiguous. The germline CDR1 and CDR2 sequences are MNHNS and SASEGT. This CDR3 contains 18 residues. The CDR3 reads CVRSERFLVLRSNYGYAF. CDR3 in DNA: TGTGTCAGGAGTGAACGGTTCCTGGTCCTTAGATCTAACTATGGTTACGCCTTC.

Concerning this clonotype: A much larger clone lies a single base off, so this may be a read error. The genes are TRBV20-1 and TRBJ2-7; D is possibly TRBD2 (6 bases). The germline CDR1 and CDR2 sequences are DFQATT and SNEGSKA (reference sequence). CDR3 size: 14 residues. Trimming stripped 2 bases from V and 9 bases from J, with 20 bases between. CDR3 DNA sequence: TGCAGTGCTAGATCCACGGAGGGATCGTGGGTGCAGTACTTC. It specifies CSARSTEGSWVQYF.

Of note for this clonotype: The junction and the germline gene differ at one end; a read error may be behind it. The CDR3 is CACSLGWTGSETQYF. DNA of the CDR3: TGCGCCTGCAGCTTGGGTTGGACAGGCTCAGAGACCCAGTACTTC. The J gene is TRBJ2-5, the V gene TRBV5-1; the match to TRBD1 covers 7 bases. The germline V gene encodes CDR1 SGHRS and CDR2 YFSETQ. The CDR3 is 15 residues long.

With regard to this clonotype: A read error may be the cause here, since a much bigger clone is one base away. This chain connects TRBV11-2 to TRBJ1-1; possible D gene TRBD1, 6 bases. The CDR3 spans 11 residues. The germline V gene has CDR1 SGHAT and CDR2 FQNNGV. The CDR3 DNA sequence: TGTGCCAACAGGGATTGGGGTGAAGCTCTCTTT. It translates to CANRDWGEALF.

This clonotype showed up just once. The chain recombines TRBV6-5 with TRBJ2-7; D ambiguous. Germline V gives CDR1 MNHEY, CDR2 SVGAGI. The CDR3 extends over 15 amino acids. The CDR3 nucleotides are TGTGATAGCAGTTACAAGGACGGCAGCTCCTACGAGCAGTACTTC. Protein product: CDSSYKDGSSYEQYF.

As to this clonotype: The CDR3 ends on some other residue instead of the conserved phenylalanine or tryptophan, so this is likely a read error. V and J are TRBV11-2 and TRBJ2-3, with 8 bases lining up with TRBD2. The germline V gene encodes CDR1 SGHAT and CDR2 FQNNGV. This CDR3 spans 15 amino acids. In DNA form, the CDR3 reads TGTGCCAGCAGCTCAGGAAGCGGGAGTGCAGATACACAGTATCTT. The encoded protein is CASSSGSGSADTQYL.

This clonotype showed up just a few times. A junction boundary mismatches the germline segment, possibly from a read error. The chain joins TRBV28 to TRBJ2-7; 7 nucleotides match TRBD2. CDR3 length: 15 residues. CDR1 and CDR2 (germline): MDHEN, SYDVKM. The CDR3 region has the DNA TGTGCCAACAGTCCCGCTACTAGCGTGAGGTACGAGCAGTACTTC. Translation gives CANSPATSVRYEQYF.

In regard to this clonotype: One junction end disagrees with the germline gene, perhaps due to a read error. The rearrangement joins TRBV29-1 to TRBJ2-3; 11 bases align to TRBD2. The CDR3 contains 17 residues. In germline, CDR1 is SQVTM, CDR2 ANQGSEA. CDR3 sequence: CIRQGSTSGTLTDRQYF. The CDR3 coding sequence is TGCATCCGACAGGGGTCGACTAGCGGGACCCTCACAGATAGGCAGTATTTT.

As concerns this clonotype: The germline gene is not matched at one end of the junction; a read error may be the cause. The genes are TRBV4-3 and TRBJ2-2, with D possibly being TRBD2 (6 bases). CDR1 LGHNA and CDR2 YSLEER come from the germline V gene. CDR3 size: 19 residues. Here the CDR3 DNA reads TGCGCCAGCAGAGTACTAGCAGGAGGGCCCCGTTCGAACACTGGGGAGCTGTTTTTT. Its translation: CASRVLAGGPRSNTGELFF.

With regard to this clonotype: This CDR3 fails to terminate in the conserved phenylalanine or tryptophan, so it likely reflects a read error. In DNA, the CDR3 is TGCGCCAGCAACACCTCTCTAGCGGGAGGATACAATGAGCAGTTCTTA. It codes for CASNTSLAGGYNEQFL. The V gene is TRBV11-2, the J gene TRBJ2-1, with 11 nucleotides matching TRBD2. Per the germline V gene, CDR1 is SGHAT and CDR2 is FQNNGV. There are 16 residues in the CDR3.